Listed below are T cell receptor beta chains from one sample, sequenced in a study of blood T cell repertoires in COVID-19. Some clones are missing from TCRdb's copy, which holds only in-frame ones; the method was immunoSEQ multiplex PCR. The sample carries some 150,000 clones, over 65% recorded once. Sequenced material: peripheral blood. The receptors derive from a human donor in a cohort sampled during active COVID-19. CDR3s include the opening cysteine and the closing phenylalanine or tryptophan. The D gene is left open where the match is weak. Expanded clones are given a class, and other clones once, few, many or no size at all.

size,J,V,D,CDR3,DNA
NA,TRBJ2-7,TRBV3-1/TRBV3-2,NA,CASSHQTYEQYF,TGTGCCAGCAGCCATCAAACCTACGAGCAGTACTTC
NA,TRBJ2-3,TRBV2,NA,CASNLRGTQYF,TGTGCCAGCAACCTAAGGGGTACGCAGTATTTT
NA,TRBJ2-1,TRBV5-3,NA,CARSLGPRRRPVAEKYNEQFF,TGTGCCAGAAGCTTGGGGCCCCGCAGGCGGCCGGTAGCGGAAAAGTACAATGAGCAGTTCTTC
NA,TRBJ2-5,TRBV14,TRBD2,CASSRGGNQETQYF,TGTGCCAGCAGCCGGGGGGGGAACCAAGAGACCCAGTACTTC
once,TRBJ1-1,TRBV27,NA,CASSLGGNTEAFF,TGTGCCAGCAGTTTAGGGGGGAATACTGAAGCTTTCTTT
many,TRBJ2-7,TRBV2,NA,CASGQSLSYEQYF,TGTGCCAGTGGACAGTCCTTGAGCTACGAGCAGTACTTC
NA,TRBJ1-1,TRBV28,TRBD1,CASSFLWRTGVEAFF,TGTGCCAGCAGTTTTCTGTGGAGGACAGGGGTGGAAGCTTTCTTT
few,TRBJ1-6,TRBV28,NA,CASSSNKQGFRNSPLHF,TGTGCCAGCAGTTCGAATAAACAGGGATTTCGGAACTCACCCCTCCACTTT
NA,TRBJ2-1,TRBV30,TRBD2,CAWRIAGGGNEQFF,TGTGCCTGGAGAATAGCGGGAGGGGGTAATGAGCAGTTCTTC
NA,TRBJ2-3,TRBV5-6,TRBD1,CASSWQGDTYTDTQYF,TGTGCCAGCAGCTGGCAGGGGGATACTTACACAGATACGCAGTATTTT
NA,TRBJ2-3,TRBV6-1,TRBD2,CASSDLAGGTDTQYF,TGTGCCAGCAGTGACCTGGCGGGGGGTACAGATACGCAGTATTTT
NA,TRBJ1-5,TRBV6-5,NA,CATQQGHHSNQPQHF,TGTGCCACCCAACAGGGTCATCATAGCAATCAGCCCCAGCATTTT
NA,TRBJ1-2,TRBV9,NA,CASSVGVGGKNGYTF,TGTGCCAGCAGCGTAGGAGTGGGAGGGAAGAATGGCTACACCTTC
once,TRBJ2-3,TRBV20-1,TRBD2,CSASRASGGQSTDTQYF,TGCAGTGCTAGTAGGGCTAGCGGGGGCCAAAGCACAGATACGCAGTATTTT
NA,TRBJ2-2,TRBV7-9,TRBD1,CASSDWTGRTGELFF,TGTGCCAGCAGCGACTGGACAGGGAGGACCGGGGAGCTGTTTTTT
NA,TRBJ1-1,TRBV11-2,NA,CASSLVPGAMNTEAFF,TGTGCCAGCAGCTTAGTACCGGGAGCCATGAACACTGAAGCTTTCTTT